The clone carrying this TCR beta chain was seen repeatedly, ten times or more. This entry is derived from a study of early T cells in non-severe SARS-CoV-2 infection. TCRdb reprocessed the 5' RACE reads with MiXCR, giving one entry per CDR3 protein. Among 25,000 to 30,000 distinct CDR3 sequences, about 6% were seen once, and the ten largest hold approximately 30%. The TCR sequence derives from an adult who was a healthcare worker with PCR-confirmed SARS-CoV-2 infection or an uninfected control (not recorded which). Here the sequenced sample was whole blood, taken at baseline.

The CDR3 is CASSPTSGSGAGELFF. CDR3 nucleotides: TGTGCCAGCAGCCCGACTAGCGGGAGTGGGGCCGGGGAGCTGTTTTTT. The V and J genes are TRBV11-3 and TRBJ2-2; 12 nucleotides agree with TRBD2. J gave up 6 bases and V 5 bases, and 7 bases lay outside the gene matches. CDR1 is SGHNT and CDR2 is YENEEA in the germline V gene. The length of the CDR3 is 16 residues.